The TCR beta chain described here comes from a study of a mutant IDH1 vaccine in newly diagnosed glioma. Here immunoSEQ multiplex PCR was the method, and the copy in TCRdb shows in-frame clones only, minus some. The data show 40,000 to 50,000 clones, approximately 79% seen once. V lost 5 bases and J lost 8, with 15 bases in between. CDR1 is MNHNY and CDR2 is SVGAGI in the germline V gene (reference sequence). This CDR3 contains 13 residues. Time point noted: week 47, end of study. A single vaccine dose contained 300 ug of mutant IDH1 20-mer peptide, and topical imiquimod was used with it. Notes on this clone: Its antigen remains unknown.

The sequence came from a man aged 18 to 30 with glioma. Some clones in this sample may be carry-over from other donors' samples. The gene calls are TRBV6-6 and TRBJ1-2; D gene unclear. Here the sequenced sample was PBMCs, taken from a glioma patient whose treatment included an IDH1 peptide vaccine. The CDR3 here is CASSLRPKKGYTF. In nucleotides, the CDR3 is TGTGCCAGCAGTCTGCGCCCCAAGAAGGGCTACACCTTC.